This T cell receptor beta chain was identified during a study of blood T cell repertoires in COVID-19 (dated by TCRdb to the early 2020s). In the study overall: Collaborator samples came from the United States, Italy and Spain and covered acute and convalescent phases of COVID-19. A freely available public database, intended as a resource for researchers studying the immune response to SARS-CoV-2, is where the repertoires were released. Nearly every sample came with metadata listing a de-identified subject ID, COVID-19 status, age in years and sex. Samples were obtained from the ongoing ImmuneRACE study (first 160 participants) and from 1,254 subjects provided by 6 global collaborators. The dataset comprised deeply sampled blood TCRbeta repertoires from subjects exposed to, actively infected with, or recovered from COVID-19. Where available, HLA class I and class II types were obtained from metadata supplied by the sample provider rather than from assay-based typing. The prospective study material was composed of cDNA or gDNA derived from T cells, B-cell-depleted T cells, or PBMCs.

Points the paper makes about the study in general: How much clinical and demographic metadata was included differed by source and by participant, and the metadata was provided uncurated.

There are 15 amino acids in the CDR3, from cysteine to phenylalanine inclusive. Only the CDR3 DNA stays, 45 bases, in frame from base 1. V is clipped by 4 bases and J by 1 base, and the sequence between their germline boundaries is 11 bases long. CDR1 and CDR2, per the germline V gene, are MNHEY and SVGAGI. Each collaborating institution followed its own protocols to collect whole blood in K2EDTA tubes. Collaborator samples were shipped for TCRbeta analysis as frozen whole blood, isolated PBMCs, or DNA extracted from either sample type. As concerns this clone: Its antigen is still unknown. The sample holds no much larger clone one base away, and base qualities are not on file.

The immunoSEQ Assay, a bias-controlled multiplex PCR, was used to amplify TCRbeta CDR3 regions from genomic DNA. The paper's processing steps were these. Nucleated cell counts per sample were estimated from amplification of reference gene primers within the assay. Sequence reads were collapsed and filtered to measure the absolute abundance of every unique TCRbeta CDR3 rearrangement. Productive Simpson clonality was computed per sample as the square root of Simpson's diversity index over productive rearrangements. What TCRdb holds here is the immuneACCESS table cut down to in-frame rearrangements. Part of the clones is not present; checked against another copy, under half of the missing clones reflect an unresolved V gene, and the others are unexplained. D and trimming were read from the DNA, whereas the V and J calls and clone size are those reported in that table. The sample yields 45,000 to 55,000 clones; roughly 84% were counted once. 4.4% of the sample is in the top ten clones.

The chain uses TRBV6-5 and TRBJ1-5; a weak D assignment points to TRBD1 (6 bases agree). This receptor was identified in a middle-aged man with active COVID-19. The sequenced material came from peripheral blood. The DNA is TGTGCCAGCAGTTCGACAGGTCGGAGCAATCAGCCCCAGCATTTT. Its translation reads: CASSSTGRSNQPQHF.